A selection of T cell receptor beta chains follows, all from one sample in a study of Ad26.COV2.S vaccination and SARS-CoV-2 variants. Profiling relied on immunoSEQ multiplex PCR, and the TCRdb table lists in-frame clones only, not all of them. The repertoire has 500,000 or so clones, 89% of them found once; the top ten carry roughly 2.5%. This material consisted of peripheral blood, taken in a trial of Ad26.COV2.S vaccine versus placebo. These receptors all stem from a person aged 18 to 59 who received the Ad26.COV2.S COVID-19 vaccine or a placebo. CDR3s include the opening cysteine and the closing phenylalanine or tryptophan. D genes are given only for firm matches. Only part of the rows carry a size: once, few, many, or a class if the clone is expanded.

d_gene,j_gene,v_gene,abundance,CDR3aa,CDR3nt
TRBD1,TRBJ1-2,TRBV5-1,.,CASSGTGYGYTF,TGCGCCAGCAGCGGGACAGGCTATGGCTACACCTTC
.,TRBJ1-1,TRBV3-1/TRBV3-2,.,CASSLIDRLTEAFF,TGTGCCAGCAGCCTAATAGACAGGCTCACTGAAGCTTTCTTT
TRBD1,TRBJ1-2,TRBV29-1,few,CSVERWLTGEGYTF,TGCAGCGTTGAAAGGTGGTTGACAGGGGAAGGCTACACCTTC
.,TRBJ1-5,TRBV28,.,CASSFRVWQGHQPQHF,TGTGCCAGCAGTTTTAGGGTTTGGCAGGGGCATCAGCCCCAGCATTTT
.,TRBJ1-1,TRBV7-2,.,CASSADRMTEAFF,TGTGCCAGCAGCGCAGACAGGATGACTGAAGCTTTCTTT
.,TRBJ1-2,TRBV2,few,CASQAATANYGYTF,TGTGCCTCCCAGGCGGCCACCGCTAACTATGGCTACACCTTC
TRBD1,TRBJ2-2,TRBV5-4,.,CASSSPPTGTTGELFF,TGTGCCAGCAGCTCACCGCCGACAGGGACCACCGGGGAGCTGTTTTTT
.,TRBJ2-5,TRBV11-3,.,CASSPRKYQETQYF,TGTGCCAGCAGCCCGCGCAAGTACCAAGAGACCCAGTACTTC
TRBD1,TRBJ1-2,TRBV2,.,CASSPDRGQGYTF,TGTGCCAGCAGTCCGGACAGGGGGCAAGGCTACACCTTC
.,TRBJ2-1,TRBV24-1,.,CATSDPGALTYNEQFF,TGTGCCACCAGTGACCCCGGGGCTCTAACTTACAATGAGCAGTTCTTC
.,TRBJ2-7,TRBV28,.,CASSLWGTSGSYEQYF,TGTGCCAGCAGTTTATGGGGGACTTCCGGTTCCTACGAGCAGTACTTC
TRBD2,TRBJ2-3,TRBV18,.,CASSPRTSGTSTDTQYF,TGTGCCAGCTCACCAAGGACTAGCGGTACTAGCACAGATACGCAGTATTTT
TRBD2,TRBJ2-2,TRBV9,.,CASSVGLALTGELFF,TGTGCCAGCAGCGTTGGACTAGCGCTCACCGGGGAGCTGTTTTTT
.,TRBJ2-7,TRBV10-3,few,CAISSGIIIYEQYF,TGTGCCATCAGTTCCGGCATAATCATCTACGAGCAGTACTTC
TRBD1,TRBJ2-1,TRBV7-9,.,CASSLRGQSNEQFF,TGTGCCAGCAGCTTACGGGGACAGTCCAATGAGCAGTTCTTC
.,TRBJ1-4,TRBV25-1,.,CASRITGQGFF,TGTGCCAGCAGGATAACAGGGCAAGGGTTTTTT
TRBD1,TRBJ2-5,TRBV18,once,CASSSGQVLQETQYF,TGTGCCAGCTCTTCCGGACAGGTTCTCCAAGAGACCCAGTACTTC
.,TRBJ2-1,TRBV5-1,.,CASSPEPDAEQFF,TGCGCCAGCAGCCCGGAGCCGGATGCTGAGCAGTTCTTC
TRBD1,TRBJ1-5,TRBV27,.,CASSSVQGAKAGQPQHF,TGTGCCAGCAGTTCCGTACAGGGGGCGAAGGCCGGTCAGCCCCAGCATTTT
.,TRBJ2-1,TRBV18,.,CASSPRSRGREGNEQFF,TGTGCCAGCTCACCACGGTCGAGAGGAAGGGAAGGCAATGAGCAGTTCTTC
.,TRBJ1-2,TRBV7-9,.,CASSSSWGGLNGYTF,TGTGCCAGCAGCTCCTCCTGGGGAGGGCTTAATGGCTACACCTTC
.,TRBJ2-1,TRBV5-6,.,CASTLVTSYNEQFF,TGTGCCAGCACCCTTGTCACCTCGTACAATGAGCAGTTCTTC
.,TRBJ2-1,TRBV4-1,.,CASSALGGRNEQFF,TGCGCCAGCAGCGCCCTAGGGGGGAGGAATGAGCAGTTCTTC
.,TRBJ2-2,TRBV9,.,CASSVGEGEMGIFGELFF,TGTGCCAGCAGCGTAGGGGAAGGAGAAATGGGTATTTTCGGGGAGCTGTTTTTT
.,TRBJ2-5,TRBV30,.,CAWSGFVWGDAETQYF,TGTGCCTGGAGTGGTTTTGTATGGGGGGATGCAGAGACCCAGTACTTC
.,TRBJ1-4,TRBV4-3,.,CASSQWGHEKLFF,TGCGCCAGCAGCCAGTGGGGGCATGAAAAACTGTTTTTT
.,TRBJ2-5,TRBV12-3/TRBV12-4,once,CASSLLARATQYF,TGTGCCAGCAGTCTACTAGCCCGGGCCACCCAGTACTTC